One and the same sample provided the 27 T cell receptor beta chains below, sequenced in a study of identical twins. TCRdb independently ran MiXCR on the 5' RACE reads; one entry per CDR3 protein. The table includes around 1.7 million distinct CDR3 sequences, about 31% detected once. The specimen sequenced was cord blood. The receptors originated from a newborn girl in good health.

This clonotype was counted between two and nine times. The genes are TRBV20-1 and TRBJ1-1; no reliable D call. Germline V gene sequence: CDR1 DFQATT, CDR2 SNEGSKA (reference sequence). The CDR3 covers 15 residues. Trimming left V 3 bases short and J 0 bases short, with 14 bases between. CDR3 protein: CSASSPSRVNTEAFF. DNA of the CDR3: TGCAGTGCTAGCTCCCCCTCTCGGGTGAACACTGAAGCTTTCTTT.

The rearrangement joins TRBV5-1 to TRBJ2-7; D is perhaps TRBD2 (6 bases). Trimming pared 7 bases from V and 2 bases from J, leaving 22 bases between. Germline CDR1 is SGHRS and CDR2 is YFSETQ. This CDR3 spans 16 amino acids. The CDR3 coding sequence is TGCGCCAGCGGCGGAGGACACGAGACTAGAACCTACGAGCAGTACTTC. It specifies CASGGGHETRTYEQYF.

In this sample, this clonotype turned up once. This chain uses TRBV20-1 with TRBJ2-3, with 9 bases that match TRBD1. Per the germline V gene, CDR1 is DFQATT and CDR2 is SNEGSKA (reference sequence). The CDR3 is 16 residues long. After removal of 5 bases from V and 0 bases from J, the junction contained 9 bases not matched to a gene. In DNA, the CDR3 is TGCAGTGCTGCTGCCGGGACAGGGAATAGCACAGATACGCAGTATTTT. It specifies CSAAAGTGNSTDTQYF.

This clonotype has more than one count but fewer than ten. The chain recombines TRBV20-1 with TRBJ2-7; 9 bases match TRBD2. Germline V gene data show CDR1 as DFQATT and CDR2 as SNEGSKA (reference sequence). Trimming at V came to 1 base and at J to 3 bases, leaving 4 bases not matched to a gene. The CDR3 has 14 amino acids. The CDR3 sequence is CSARAGSGGYEQYF. CDR3 nucleotide sequence: TGCAGTGCTAGAGCAGGTAGCGGGGGCTACGAGCAGTACTTC.

This clonotype was counted at least ten times. The V gene is TRBV28, the J gene TRBJ2-7; 8 bases agree with TRBD1. CDR3 length equals 16 residues. Germline V lookup: CDR1 MDHEN, CDR2 SYDVKM. V dropped 2 bases and J dropped 0; count of bases not matched to a gene: 6. The CDR3 DNA reads as TGTGCCAGCAGTTTAAGGGACAGGATCGTCTCCTACGAGCAGTACTTC. Protein product: CASSLRDRIVSYEQYF. Full variable domain (missing parts from reference TRBV28 and TRBJ2-7): DVKVTQSSRYLVKRTGEKVFLECVQDMDHENMFWYRQDPGLGLRLIYFSYDVKMKEKGDIPEGYSVSREKKERFSLILESASTNQTSMYLCASSLRDRIVSYEQYFGPGTRLTVT.

This clonotype was observed a few times. Its ends do not fully match the called genes, so a read error is possible. The chain combines TRBV20-1 with TRBJ2-5; D not resolved. The CDR3 loop spans 10 amino acids. CDR1 is DFQATT, CDR2 SNEGSKA, per germline (reference sequence). CDR3 sequence reads: CSAEQETQYF. The CDR3, as DNA: TGCAGTGCTGAACAAGAAACCCAGTACTTC.

This sequence joins TRBV4-1 and TRBJ2-1; the match to TRBD1 covers 7 bases. The CDR3 runs 18 residues. The germline V gene has CDR1 MGHRA and CDR2 YSYEKL. The J segment lost 4 bases and the V segment lost 4 bases, leaving 16 bases of the junction unmatched. The CDR3: CASSPDRFRVRGYNEQFF. The DNA of the CDR3 is TGCGCCAGCAGCCCGGATAGATTCCGTGTCAGGGGGTACAATGAGCAGTTCTTC.

The chain uses TRBV5-1 and TRBJ2-4; no clear D gene. CDR3 length: 13 residues. V was clipped by 0 bases and J by 7 bases, with 8 bases between them. The V gene's germline CDR1 is SGHRS and CDR2 YFSETQ. The CDR3 sequence is CASSLEAWNIQYF. CDR3 nucleotide sequence: TGCGCCAGCAGCTTGGAAGCTTGGAACATTCAGTACTTC.

The chain joins TRBV20-1 to TRBJ2-4; a weak D match, TRBD2 (5 bases). The V gene lost 3 bases and the J gene lost 8 bases, with 11 bases spanning the gap. The CDR3 consists of 12 residues. Germline loops: CDR1 DFQATT, CDR2 SNEGSKA (reference sequence). CDR3 region: CSASPEGDIQYF. In DNA form, the CDR3 reads TGCAGTGCTAGTCCCGAGGGAGACATTCAGTACTTC.

This clonotype appeared a few times. CDR3 sequence: CASSEAADLRDTQYF. The CDR3 bases are TGTGCCAGCAGTGAAGCGGCAGATTTAAGGGATACGCAGTATTTT. The chain couples TRBV6-1 to TRBJ2-3, with D unresolved. The germline V gene has CDR1 MNHNS and CDR2 SASEGT. Trimming stripped 0 bases from V and 6 bases from J, with 13 bases between. CDR3 length equals 15 residues.

V gene TRBV6-6 combines with J gene TRBJ1-4; possible D gene TRBD1, 6 bases. Looked up from germline, CDR1 is MNHNY and CDR2 is SVGAGI (reference sequence). The ends were cut back, 0 bases at V and 10 bases at J, with 15 bases in the middle. The CDR3 is 15 amino acids. The CDR3 sequence is CASSYSRQGNGKLFF. The CDR3 DNA follows: TGTGCCAGCAGTTACTCGCGGCAGGGGAACGGAAAACTGTTTTTT.

J is TRBJ2-2 and V is TRBV10-3; D is undetermined. Between the trimmed V and J ends, which lost 8 bases and 0 bases, there was a span of 10 bases. Germline loops: CDR1 ENHRY, CDR2 SYGVKD. This CDR3 has 14 residues. CDR3 protein: CAIQDGSNTGELFF. Here the CDR3 DNA reads TGTGCCATCCAGGACGGCTCGAACACCGGGGAGCTGTTTTTT.

V is TRBV6-1 and J is TRBJ2-4; 9 nucleotides align to TRBD1. Germline V gives CDR1 MNHNS, CDR2 SASEGT. V shed 6 bases, J shed 0 bases, and the junction held 12 bases outside the gene matches. The CDR3 loop spans 18 amino acids. CDR3 coding DNA: TGTGCCAGCAGGCGACAGGGGACAGGGACTCTAGCCAAAAACATTCAGTACTTC. Translation: CASRRQGTGTLAKNIQYF.

This clonotype was found a few times. The rearrangement joins TRBV19 to TRBJ2-7, with D perhaps TRBD2 (6 bases). Germline lookup yields CDR1 LNHDA and CDR2 SQIVND (reference sequence). V shed 1 base and J shed 2 bases, with 6 bases lying between them. The CDR3 loop spans 13 amino acids. CDR3 sequence (DNA): TGTGCCAGTAGTATAGCGGGGGCCTACGAGCAGTACTTC. This gives the protein CASSIAGAYEQYF.

This clonotype has only a few counts. The genes are TRBV28 and TRBJ1-4; maybe TRBD1 (6 bases). Germline loops: CDR1 MDHEN, CDR2 SYDVKM. The V end was cut by 8 bases, the J end by 7 bases, with 14 bases between. The CDR3 is 13 residues long. The chain's CDR3 is CASLFGGGEKLFF. CDR3 nucleotides: TGTGCCAGCTTATTCGGGGGCGGTGAAAAACTGTTTTTT.

This clonotype has only a few counts. The chain has TRBV2 and TRBJ2-6; 7 bases map to TRBD1. Per the germline V gene, CDR1 is SNHLY and CDR2 is FYNNEI. CDR3 length: 17 residues. The V gene end was trimmed by 4 bases and the J gene end by 1 base; junction bases not matched to a gene: 7. The CDR3 loop reads CASSGGQVPSGANVLTF. In DNA form, the CDR3 reads TGTGCCAGCAGTGGTGGACAGGTCCCTTCTGGGGCCAACGTCCTGACTTTC.

In its sample, this clonotype was seen many times. The V call is TRBV7-9, the J call TRBJ2-1; no firm D call. The V and J ends lost 1 base and 5 bases respectively, with 9 bases between them. The CDR3 runs to 14 residues. Germline values: CDR1 SEHNR, CDR2 FQNEAQ (reference sequence). The CDR3 sequence: CASSLVRVDNEQFF. The CDR3 nucleotides are TGTGCCAGCAGCTTAGTACGGGTCGACAATGAGCAGTTCTTC.

The chain links TRBV12-3 or TRBV12-4 to TRBJ2-3, with 9 bases identical to TRBD1. With 6 bases clipped from V and 4 bases from J, the junction kept 11 bases outside the gene matches. The CDR3 runs to 16 residues. CDR3 residues: CASSQRGQGNSDTQYF. As DNA, the CDR3 is TGTGCCAGCAGCCAACGTGGACAGGGGAATTCAGATACGCAGTATTTT.

This clonotype turned up a few times. This chain connects TRBV5-1 to TRBJ1-1, with a weak D call TRBD1 (5 bases). The CDR3 has 17 residues. Germline CDR1 reads SGHRS; CDR2 reads YFSETQ. V was trimmed by 3 bases and J by 0 bases, leaving 18 bases between them. The CDR3 loop reads CASSYRGGYGMNTEAFF. The CDR3 nucleotides read TGCGCCAGCAGCTACCGTGGGGGGTATGGGATGAACACTGAAGCTTTCTTT.

The genes are TRBV6-1 and TRBJ2-7; 10 nucleotides agree with TRBD2. Germline lookup yields CDR1 MNHNS and CDR2 SASEGT. The junction had 6 bases not matched to a gene; V was cut back by 7 bases and J by 3 bases. This CDR3 has 14 residues. The CDR3 sequence is CASILAGGIYEQYF. CDR3 nucleotides: TGTGCCAGCATCTTAGCGGGAGGAATCTACGAGCAGTACTTC.

Here the CDR3 reads CASRTLAGDSTDTQYF. CDR3 coding DNA: TGTGCCAGCAGGACCCTAGCGGGGGATAGCACAGATACGCAGTATTTT. The gene calls are TRBV2 and TRBJ2-3; TRBD2 matches 10 bases. The CDR3 spans 16 residues. Trimming at V came to 6 bases and at J to 0 bases, leaving 6 bases not matched to a gene. Looked up from germline, CDR1 is SNHLY and CDR2 is FYNNEI.

The rearrangement joins TRBV12-3 or TRBV12-4 to TRBJ1-2, with TRBD1 matching 10 bases. The CDR3 covers 15 residues. V trimming: 6 bases; J trimming: 3 bases; junction bases outside the gene matches: 7. The CDR3 nucleotides read TGTGCCAGCAGCAGGACAGGGGGTCGAGACTATGGCTACACCTTC. Translated, it gives CASSRTGGRDYGYTF.

This clonotype appeared a few times. V and J are TRBV29-1 and TRBJ1-4; 7 bases match TRBD1. The CDR3 sequence is 12 residues long. Germline loops: CDR1 SQVTM, CDR2 ANQGSEA. J lost 8 bases, V lost 7 bases, and 7 bases had no gene match. The CDR3 region is CSAGQRSEKLFF. CDR3 nucleotides: TGCAGCGCGGGACAGCGCTCAGAAAAACTGTTTTTT.

This chain joins TRBV20-1 and TRBJ1-1; D call uncertain. Germline V CDR1 and CDR2: DFQATT, SNEGSKA (reference sequence). This CDR3 region has 14 residues. Trimming removed 7 bases from V and 1 base from J, with 16 bases in between. The CDR3 bases are TGCAGTGAGCCCTATCCCCGGGGGAACACTGAAGCTTTCTTT. It encodes CSEPYPRGNTEAFF.

This clonotype turned up a few times. The chain combines TRBV9 with TRBJ1-6; D remains unclear. Trimming shortened V by 0 bases and J by 8 bases, and 6 bases separated the two germline ends. CDR3 size: 13 residues. Per germline, CDR1 SGDLS and CDR2 YYNGEE. In DNA, the CDR3 is TGTGCCAGCAGCGTAGGAAAGGATTCACCCCTCCACTTT. This encodes CASSVGKDSPLHF.

On this clonotype: A read error may account for a junction end that differs from germline. V gene TRBV7-2 combines with J gene TRBJ1-2; no clear D gene. CDR3 length: 15 amino acids. Germline-derived CDR1 and CDR2 are SGHTA and FQGNSA. The CDR3 region has the DNA TGTCCCAGCAGCTTCCTCCGGGAGACGAATTATGGCTACACCTTC. This gives the protein CPSSFLRETNYGYTF.

The chain carries TRBV2 and TRBJ2-7; no clear D gene. V was trimmed by 6 bases and J by 2 bases, leaving 8 bases between them. Germline V gives CDR1 SNHLY, CDR2 FYNNEI. The CDR3 spans 12 residues. The CDR3 spells CASRPNTYEQYF. The CDR3 DNA follows: TGTGCCAGCAGGCCGAACACCTACGAGCAGTACTTC. Together with reference TRBV2 and TRBJ2-7, the CDR3 gives the full variable domain: EPEVTQTPSHQVTQMGQEVILRCVPISNHLYFYWYRQILGQKVEFLVSFYNNEISEKSEIFDDQFSVERPDGSNFTLKIRSTKLEDSAMYFCASRPNTYEQYFGPGTRLTVT.